The subject of this entry is one T cell receptor beta chain. As yet, its antigen is unknown. Data came from immunoSEQ multiplex PCR; TCRdb stores just in-frame clones and leaves some out. This repertoire shows approximately 51,000 clones, around 82% found once; its top ten account for 2% to 2.5%. These data belong to a study of OX40 agonist ivuxolimab in advanced cancers. Background on the study: Two cutaneous melanoma patients and one hepatocellular carcinoma patient, three in all, had partial responses.

CDR3 size: 20 residues. The V end was cut by 0 bases, the J end by 1 base, with 22 bases between. CDR1 LGHNT and CDR2 FRNRAP come from the germline V gene. Whole-study findings and limits: Partly responding patients at 0.1-3.0 mg/kg showed some of the smallest clonal expansion. Doses of 0.1 to 3.0 mg/kg were accompanied by clonal expansion of CD4+ and CD8+ blood T cells by week 6.

This rearrangement joins TRBV12-5 to TRBJ2-1; TRBD2 is a possible D gene (6 bases). The sequencing used CD4+ or CD8+ T cells sorted from blood, collected in a trial of the OX40 agonist ivuxolimab. This clonotype was sampled from an adult with an advanced solid tumor such as melanoma, head and neck, liver or kidney cancer. The CDR3 nucleotides are TGTGCTAGTGGTTTGGTTCCCTTTGGAGGGAGGTTATTTTCCTACAATGAGCAGTTCTTC. As protein: CASGLVPFGGRLFSYNEQFF.